The 31 T cell receptor beta chains given below trace back to one sample, sequenced in a study of human T cells and chemical hapten exposure. TCRdb re-derived calls from the RACE reads in MiXCR, one entry per CDR3 protein. The sample lists some 180,000 distinct CDR3 sequences, 20% to 25% occurring once. Time point here: patch test 1, 2 weeks after DPC sensitization. Described treatment: therapeutic diphenylcyclopropenone sensitization with weekly scalp DPC. Sequencing used whole blood, obtained in connection with sensitization to the hapten diphenylcyclopropenone (DPC). Receptor source: a woman aged 50 to 60 with alopecia areata. Some clones in this sample may be carry-over from other donors' samples.

The genes are TRBV21-1 and TRBJ2-5; the table's D call TRBD2 went unverified against the DNA. TRBV21-1 is labeled a pseudogene. CDR3 length: 14 residues. The CDR3 DNA follows: TGTGCCAGCAGCACTGAGACTACCAAAGAGACCCAGTGCTTC. Residues: CASSTETTKETQCF.

This clonotype was seen only a few times. The rearrangement links TRBV11-2 to TRBJ2-2; 8 nucleotides line up with TRBD1. Germline V CDR1 and CDR2: SGHAT, FQNNGV. V shed 5 bases, J shed 2 bases, and the junction held 7 bases outside the gene matches. This CDR3 region has 16 residues. The CDR3 region has the DNA TGTGCCAGCAGCCCGGGGGACAGGCTAAACACCGGGGAGCTGTTTTTT. This gives the protein CASSPGDRLNTGELFF.

In this sample, this clonotype turned up a few times. J is TRBJ2-5 and V is TRBV11-2, with 7 bases lining up with TRBD2. Germline-derived CDR1 and CDR2 are SGHAT and FQNNGV. The CDR3 has 14 residues. After removal of 3 bases from V and 4 bases from J, the junction contained 5 bases not matched to a gene. This CDR3 reads CASSFAGATETQYF. As DNA, the CDR3 is TGTGCCAGCAGCTTCGCGGGAGCGACAGAGACCCAGTACTTC.

This chain connects TRBV3-1 to TRBJ1-4; D gene unclear. There are 15 residues in the CDR3. Per the germline V gene, CDR1 is LGHDT and CDR2 is YNNKEL (reference sequence). V lost 7 bases and J lost 0, with 12 bases in between. CDR3 protein: CASKDQAATNEKLFF. DNA of the CDR3: TGTGCCAGCAAGGACCAGGCCGCAACTAATGAAAAACTGTTTTTT.

This clonotype has more than one count but fewer than ten. The CDR3 DNA follows: TGTGCCAGCAGCGGTTCGGACACTCTGAACACTGAAGCTTTCTTT. Its translation: CASSGSDTLNTEAFF. The V call is TRBV5-5, the J call TRBJ1-1; perhaps TRBD1 as D (5 bases). This CDR3 contains 15 residues. From germline, CDR1 is SGHKS and CDR2 YYEKEE (reference sequence). V lost 4 bases and J 0 bases, leaving 13 bases between the germline ends.

This chain uses TRBV20-1 with TRBJ1-6, with a tentative D call TRBD1 (6 bases). The V gene lost 1 base and the J gene lost 11 bases, with 15 bases spanning the gap. Germline CDR1 DFQATT, CDR2 SNEGSKA (reference sequence). The CDR3 is 14 residues long. The CDR3 coding sequence is TGCAGTGCTAGAGGGGGGCAGACGACGGCACCCCTCCACTTT. Translation: CSARGGQTTAPLHF.

The chain employs TRBV20-1 and TRBJ2-2, with 7 bases matching TRBD2. This CDR3 comprises 14 residues. V lost 6 bases to trimming and J lost 7 bases; unmatched junction nucleotides: 11. Germline values: CDR1 DFQATT, CDR2 SNEGSKA (reference sequence). CDR3 amino acids: CSAVGLVLRGELFF. CDR3 bases: TGCAGTGCCGTCGGACTAGTTTTGCGCGGGGAGCTGTTTTTT.

V gene TRBV6-6 combines with J gene TRBJ2-1, with D perhaps being TRBD1 or TRBD2 (5 bases each). Germline V gives CDR1 MNHNY, CDR2 SVGAGI (reference sequence). V was trimmed by 1 base and J by 8 bases, leaving 15 bases between them. The CDR3 spans 15 residues. The CDR3 DNA reads TGTGCCAGCAGTTACTGGGGGAGAGGGGCGGATGAGCAGTTCTTC. It specifies CASSYWGRGADEQFF.

This clonotype was seen a handful of times. The CDR3, as DNA: TGTGCCAGCAGGACAGGGTTGGGAGCTTTCTTT. Translated: CASRTGLGAFF. The gene calls are TRBV2 and TRBJ1-1; TRBD1 matches 7 bases. Trimming removed 6 bases from V and 10 bases from J; junction bases left unmatched: 5. The CDR3 has 11 residues. CDR1 SNHLY and CDR2 FYNNEI come from the germline V gene.

In this sample, this clonotype turned up a few times. The chain recombines TRBV7-2 with TRBJ2-5; 7 bases line up with TRBD2. V lost 1 base to trimming and J lost 2 bases; unmatched junction nucleotides: 7. CDR1 and CDR2 (germline): SGHTA, FQGNSA. The CDR3 covers 16 residues. CDR3 in amino acids: CASSLGSSGKQETQYF. In nucleotides, the CDR3 is TGTGCCAGCAGCTTAGGGTCTAGCGGAAAACAAGAGACCCAGTACTTC.

This clonotype was counted only a few times. The chain is built from TRBV29-1 and TRBJ1-1; perhaps TRBD1 as D (5 bases). Per the germline V gene, CDR1 is SQVTM and CDR2 is ANQGSEA. The CDR3 is 14 amino acids. Trimming shortened V by 7 bases and J by 0 bases, and 15 bases separated the two germline ends. CDR3 amino acids: CSGGAAPMNTEAFF. CDR3 coding DNA: TGCAGCGGAGGGGCAGCCCCAATGAACACTGAAGCTTTCTTT.

This clonotype was picked up a small number of times. DNA of the CDR3: TGCGCCAGCAGACTGGGACTATCGAACACTGAAGCTTTCTTT. It is translated as CASRLGLSNTEAFF. V usage is TRBV5-1 and J usage is TRBJ1-1, with a possible D match to TRBD1 (5 bases). With 5 bases removed from V and 1 base from J, the gap between germline ends came to 12 bases. The germline gives CDR1 SGHRS, CDR2 YFSETQ. The CDR3 extends over 14 amino acids.

V gene TRBV6-1 combines with J gene TRBJ2-6; D may be TRBD2 (6 bases). The V and J ends lost 3 bases and 0 bases respectively, with 12 bases between them. Germline-derived CDR1 and CDR2 are MNHNS and SASEGT. The CDR3 length is 17 residues. In nucleotides, the CDR3 is TGTGCCAGCAGTGACGGGGGAGGATTCTCTGGGGCCAACGTCCTGACTTTC. Protein: CASSDGGGFSGANVLTF.

This clonotype was detected a few times. This sequence joins TRBV5-1 and TRBJ2-1; D uncertain. The germline V gene has CDR1 SGHRS and CDR2 YFSETQ. The V end was cut by 1 base, the J end by 3 bases, with 11 bases between. The CDR3 covers 15 residues. CDR3 loop: CASSLMSGNYNEQFF. In DNA form, the CDR3 reads TGCGCCAGCAGCTTGATGTCGGGTAACTACAATGAGCAGTTCTTC.

This clonotype has a handful of counts. J is TRBJ1-3 and V is TRBV12-3 or TRBV12-4; the D is unclear. This CDR3 is 13 amino acids long. V shed 6 bases and J shed 10 bases, with 16 bases lying between them. CDR3 in amino acids: CASSLDHGGTIYF. In DNA form, the CDR3 reads TGTGCCAGCAGCCTAGATCACGGCGGAACCATATATTTT.

Many counts were recorded for this clonotype. The genes are TRBV29-1 and TRBJ2-5; D uncertain. Germline values: CDR1 SQVTM, CDR2 ANQGSEA. V was clipped by 4 bases and J by 2 bases, with 17 bases between them. CDR3 length: 15 amino acids. The CDR3: CSVGLGPTLQETQYF. CDR3 DNA sequence: TGCAGCGTTGGGCTAGGTCCCACCCTTCAAGAGACCCAGTACTTC.

This clonotype has only a few counts. The J gene is TRBJ2-5, the V gene TRBV2; the match to TRBD2 covers 8 bases. V gave up 6 bases and J gave up 1 base; unmatched junction bases: 7. Germline V gene lookup returns CDR1 SNHLY and CDR2 FYNNEI. The CDR3 consists of 15 residues. The CDR3 loop reads CASSVAGWGQETQYF. CDR3 coding DNA: TGTGCCAGCAGCGTAGCGGGGTGGGGCCAAGAGACCCAGTACTTC.

Here the CDR3 reads CASTKGGSYEQYF. DNA for the CDR3: TGTGCCAGCACCAAAGGTGGCAGCTACGAGCAGTACTTC. This rearrangement joins TRBV12-3 or TRBV12-4 to TRBJ2-7; D is unclear. V dropped 7 bases and J dropped 3 bases, with 13 bases sitting between them. The CDR3 has 13 amino acids.

This clonotype came up a few times. The J gene is TRBJ2-3, the V gene TRBV7-2, with D maybe TRBD1 (6 bases). Germline-derived CDR1 and CDR2 are SGHTA and FQGNSA. The CDR3 sequence is 16 residues long. The V and J ends lost 1 base and 3 bases respectively, with 14 bases between them. This CDR3 reads CASSLVPTGQTDTQYF. In DNA, the CDR3 is TGTGCCAGCAGCTTAGTCCCCACCGGACAGACAGATACGCAGTATTTT.

The sample holds a few counts of this clonotype. V gene TRBV6-2 or TRBV6-3 combines with J gene TRBJ1-1; perhaps TRBD1 as D (5 bases). This CDR3 is 15 amino acids long. Germline values: CDR1 MNHEY, CDR2 SVGEGT. The V end was cut by 5 bases, the J end by 4 bases, with 17 bases between. The CDR3, as DNA: TGTGCCAGCAGTAAATATGGGGGATCAGGCACTGAAGCTTTCTTT. It is translated as CASSKYGGSGTEAFF.

This clonotype showed up just a few times. The chain is built from TRBV27 and TRBJ1-1; 8 nucleotides align to TRBD1. V lost 3 bases to trimming and J lost 0 bases; unmatched junction nucleotides: 3. Germline V CDR1 and CDR2: MNHEY, SMNVEV (reference sequence). The CDR3 runs to 15 residues. CDR3: CASSLTGAMNTEAFF. The CDR3 region has the DNA TGTGCCAGCAGTTTGACAGGGGCTATGAACACTGAAGCTTTCTTT.

This chain connects TRBV3-1 to TRBJ1-1, with D unclear. V dropped 0 bases and J dropped 10 bases, with 15 bases sitting between them. Germline values: CDR1 LGHDT, CDR2 YNNKEL (reference sequence). The CDR3 is made up of 14 amino acids. The CDR3 sequence is CASSQDLGGVRAFF. CDR3 DNA: TGTGCCAGCAGCCAAGATTTAGGTGGGGTCAGAGCTTTCTTT.

V and J are TRBV12-3 or TRBV12-4 and TRBJ2-6; 8 bases match TRBD2. CDR3 length equals 18 residues. J lost 4 bases, V lost 6 bases, and 14 bases had no gene match. CDR3 protein: CASSQGRGGRSGANVLTF. The CDR3 bases are TGTGCCAGCAGCCAGGGGAGGGGCGGGAGGTCAGGGGCCAACGTCCTGACTTTC.

This clonotype was counted only a few times. This chain connects TRBV21-1 to TRBJ2-2. TRBV21-1 represents a pseudogene. The CDR3 is 14 amino acids. The CDR3 loop reads CASNIRGTCGELFF. The CDR3 DNA reads TGTGCCAGCAACATTCGGGGAACTTGCGGGGAGCTGTTTTTT.

This clonotype was counted at least ten times. This sequence joins TRBV5-1 and TRBJ2-5, with TRBD2 matching over 7 bases. CDR1 and CDR2 (germline): SGHRS, YFSETQ. Trimming removed 1 base from V and 4 bases from J; junction bases left unmatched: 4. The CDR3 totals 14 residues. CDR3 bases: TGCGCCAGCAGCTTGTCGGGGGGAGGAGAGACCCAGTACTTC. Translation gives CASSLSGGGETQYF. Combining the CDR3 with reference TRBV5-1 and TRBJ2-5 gives the whole variable domain KAGVTQTPRYLIKTRGQQVTLSCSPISGHRSVSWYQQTPGQGLQFLFEYFSETQRNKGNFPGRFSGRQFSNSRSEMNVSTLELGDSALYLCASSLSGGGETQYFGPGTRLLVL.

V is TRBV3-1 and J is TRBJ2-5; the D is unclear. The CDR3 is 12 residues long. Germline assignment: CDR1 LGHDT and CDR2 YNNKEL (reference sequence). V shed 3 bases and J shed 5 bases, with 7 bases lying between them. CDR3 loop: CASSHLGETQYF. The CDR3, as DNA: TGTGCCAGCAGCCACCTAGGGGAGACCCAGTACTTC.

This clonotype has only a few counts. CDR3 DNA sequence: TGTGCCAGCAGGAGAGCGGGAGCTCAAGAGACCCAGTACTTC. Protein sequence: CASRRAGAQETQYF. V and J are TRBV7-9 and TRBJ2-5, with 8 bases identical to TRBD2. The germline CDR1 and CDR2 sequences are SEHNR and FQNEAQ (reference sequence). There are 14 residues in the CDR3. With 6 bases clipped from V and 2 bases from J, the junction kept 5 bases outside the gene matches.

This clonotype appeared once. The rearrangement links TRBV29-1 to TRBJ2-5, with D uncertain. The CDR3 is 12 residues long. Trimming took off 7 bases at V and 3 bases at J, with 12 bases between the two ends. Germline V lookup: CDR1 SQVTM, CDR2 ANQGSEA. The CDR3 region is CSGKDPEETQYF. The CDR3 DNA is TGCAGCGGGAAAGATCCTGAAGAGACCCAGTACTTC. The whole variable domain, filled in from reference TRBV29-1 and TRBJ2-5, reads SAVISQKPSRDICQRGTSLTIQCQVDSQVTMMFWYRQQPGQSLTLIATANQGSEATYESGFVIDKFPISRPNLTFSTLTVSNMSPEDSSIYLCSGKDPEETQYFGPGTRLLVL.

V usage is TRBV7-9 and J usage is TRBJ2-1; TRBD2 aligns across 10 bases. J was trimmed by 5 bases and V by 1 base; bases with no gene match: 11. From germline, CDR1 is SEHNR and CDR2 FQNEAQ (reference sequence). CDR3 length: 18 amino acids. CDR3 sequence reads: CASSLGSGRAGRDNEQFF. The CDR3 nucleotides are TGTGCCAGCAGCTTAGGGAGCGGGAGGGCCGGACGGGACAATGAGCAGTTCTTC.

Only a few counts were recorded for this clonotype. The chain recombines TRBV20-1 with TRBJ1-2; 8 bases are a match to TRBD1. Germline values: CDR1 DFQATT, CDR2 SNEGSKA (reference sequence). This CDR3 is built from 13 residues. The CDR3 bases are TGCAGGGGGACAGGTCTAGACCACTATGGCTACACCTTC. Protein sequence: CRGTGLDHYGYTF.

This clonotype was observed a handful of times. This rearrangement joins TRBV11-1 to TRBJ2-1; 11 bases match TRBD2. Germline V CDR1 and CDR2: SGHAT, FQDESV (reference sequence). This CDR3 region has 13 residues. V shed 6 bases and J 7 bases; nucleotides not matched to a gene: 2. The CDR3 DNA reads as TGTGCCAGCAGATCTAGCGGGAGGAATGAGCAGTTCTTC. This codes for CASRSSGRNEQFF.